This T cell receptor (beta chain) was identified in a study of Graves' ophthalmopathy and Graves' hyperthyroidism. Study background: A follow-up of 18 months without ophthalmopathy meant that hyperthyroidism was stable.

Study-level results: A majority of expanded thyroid clonotypes exceeding 0.001 frequency were likewise present in blood. At less than 71% sensitivity and 72.22% specificity, the model predicted progression of the ophthalmopathy.

This clonotype was detected ten times or more. Its cognate antigen is unknown. This CDR3 spans 16 amino acids. Germline assignment: CDR1 DFQATT and CDR2 SNEGSKA (reference sequence). The J segment lost 2 bases and the V segment lost 3 bases, leaving 12 bases of the junction unmatched. The TCR beta CDR3 regions underwent amplification from RNA transcripts. The workflow started with a first-round RT-PCR run with HTBI primers and then moved on to a second-round multiplex PCR. Each CDR3 protein is one row after TCRdb ran MiXCR on the multiplex PCR reads. The sample contains approximately 1.2 million distinct CDR3 sequences, 36% of which appear only once.

The receptor comes from an adult man with Graves' hyperthyroidism. The specimen was peripheral blood or thyroid tissue (not recorded which). The chain links TRBV20-1 to TRBJ2-7; 8 bases are shared with TRBD2. The CDR3 sequence: CSARRAGTSLTYEQYF. In nucleotides, the CDR3 is TGCAGTGCTAGGAGGGCCGGGACTAGTCTCACCTACGAGCAGTACTTC.